This TCR beta chain was retrieved from a study of blood T cell repertoires in COVID-19. Germline assignment: CDR1 SGHKS and CDR2 YYEKEE (reference sequence). This CDR3 comprises 16 residues. Trimming at V came to 2 bases and at J to 1 base, leaving 5 bases not matched to a gene. Cohort assignment relied on participant-reported clinical history. The table came from immunoSEQ multiplex PCR; TCRdb's copy has only in-frame clones and leaves some out. The sample gives hundreds of thousands of clones, about 90% of which show up once; approximately 3% is in the top ten. This clone was counted a single time. The chain employs TRBV5-5 and TRBJ2-1, with 8 bases that match TRBD1. The clonotype originates from a woman in her forties or fifties in a cohort exposed to, infected with or recovered from COVID-19 (not recorded which). The specimen was PBMCs or T cells enriched from blood (not recorded which). CDR3 protein: CASSFATGVSYNEQFF. The CDR3, as DNA: TGTGCCAGCAGCTTCGCGACAGGGGTATCCTACAATGAGCAGTTCTTC.